This TCR beta chain comes out of a study of PD-1 blockade in classical Hodgkin lymphoma. Study conclusions and caveats: Those starting nivolumab under 1 year post-ASCT were excluded.

A word on this clone: No antigen is known for it.

Method: immunoSEQ multiplex PCR; TCRdb's copy keeps in-frame clones and lacks some. The data show 25,000 to 35,000 clones, about two thirds seen once. There was relapse after autologous stem cell transplantation in every patient, and there was variation in brentuximab vedotin exposure. The TCR comes from a human donor with classical Hodgkin lymphoma. Sequenced here: peripheral blood mononuclear cells (PBMCs), sampled before the second cycle of nivolumab.

CDR3 coding DNA: TGTGCCAGCAGCCTACAGGCCTCCTATAATTCACCCCTCCACTTT. Its translation is CASSLQASYNSPLHF. The chain joins TRBV28 to TRBJ1-6, with TRBD1 as a possible D gene (5 bases). The CDR3 loop spans 15 amino acids. Germline values: CDR1 MDHEN, CDR2 SYDVKM. The V gene lost 6 bases and the J gene lost 0 bases, with 9 bases spanning the gap.